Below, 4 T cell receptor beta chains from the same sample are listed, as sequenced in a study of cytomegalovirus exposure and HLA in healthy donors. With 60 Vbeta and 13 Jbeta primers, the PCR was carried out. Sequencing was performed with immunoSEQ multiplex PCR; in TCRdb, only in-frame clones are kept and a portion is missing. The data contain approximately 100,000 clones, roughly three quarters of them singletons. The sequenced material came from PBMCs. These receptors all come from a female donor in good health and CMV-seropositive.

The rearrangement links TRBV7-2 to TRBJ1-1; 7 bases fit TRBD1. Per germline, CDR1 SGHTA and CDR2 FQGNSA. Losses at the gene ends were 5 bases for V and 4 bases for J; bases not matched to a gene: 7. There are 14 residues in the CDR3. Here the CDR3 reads CASSPDRVGTEAFF. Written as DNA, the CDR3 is TGTGCCAGCAGCCCCGACAGGGTCGGCACTGAAGCTTTCTTT.

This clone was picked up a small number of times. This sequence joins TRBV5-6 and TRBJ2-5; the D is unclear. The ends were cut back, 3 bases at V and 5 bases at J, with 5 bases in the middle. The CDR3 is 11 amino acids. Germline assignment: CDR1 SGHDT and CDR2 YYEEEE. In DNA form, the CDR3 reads TGTGCCAGCAGCTCCGGGGAGACCCAGTACTTC. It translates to CASSSGETQYF.

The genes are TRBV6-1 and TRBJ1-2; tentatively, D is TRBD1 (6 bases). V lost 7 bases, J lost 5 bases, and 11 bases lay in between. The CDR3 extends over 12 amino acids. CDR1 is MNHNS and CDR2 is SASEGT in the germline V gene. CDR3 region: CASTQTGYGYTF. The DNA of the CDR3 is TGTGCCAGCACCCAGACAGGTTATGGCTACACCTTC.

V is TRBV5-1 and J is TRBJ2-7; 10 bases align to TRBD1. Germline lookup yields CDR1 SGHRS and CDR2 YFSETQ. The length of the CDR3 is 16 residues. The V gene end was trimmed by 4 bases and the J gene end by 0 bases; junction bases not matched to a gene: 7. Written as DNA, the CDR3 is TGCGCCAGCAGCAGGGCCGGGACAGGGGCCTCCTACGAGCAGTACTTC. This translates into CASSRAGTGASYEQYF.